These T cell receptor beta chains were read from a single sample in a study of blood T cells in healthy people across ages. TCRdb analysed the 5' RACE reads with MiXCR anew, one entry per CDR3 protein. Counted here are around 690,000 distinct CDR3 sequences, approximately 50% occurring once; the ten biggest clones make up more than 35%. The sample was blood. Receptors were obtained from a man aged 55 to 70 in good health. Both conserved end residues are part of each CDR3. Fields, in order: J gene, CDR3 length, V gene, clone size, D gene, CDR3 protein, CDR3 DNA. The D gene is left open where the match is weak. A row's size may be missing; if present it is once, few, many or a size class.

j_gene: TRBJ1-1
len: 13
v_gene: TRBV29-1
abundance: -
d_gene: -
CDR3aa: CSAEPAGRREAFF
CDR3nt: TGCAGCGCCGAACCGGCAGGGAGGAGGGAAGCTTTCTTT

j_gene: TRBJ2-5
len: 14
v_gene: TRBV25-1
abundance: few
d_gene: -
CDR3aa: CASSDLQLQETQYF
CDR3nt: TGTGCCAGCAGTGACCTACAACTCCAAGAGACCCAGTACTTC

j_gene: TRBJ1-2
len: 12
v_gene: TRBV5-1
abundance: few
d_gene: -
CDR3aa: CASSLAPGGYTF
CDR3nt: TGCGCCAGCAGCTTGGCCCCCGGGGGCTACACCTTC

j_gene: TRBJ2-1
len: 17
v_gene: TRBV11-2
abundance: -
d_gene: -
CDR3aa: CASSLSETGYGRETQFF
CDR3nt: TGTGCCAGCAGCTTATCAGAGACAGGCTACGGGCGGGAGACCCAGTTCTTC

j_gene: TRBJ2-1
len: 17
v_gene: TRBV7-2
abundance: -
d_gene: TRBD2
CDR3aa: CASSFLGAGDPYNEQFF
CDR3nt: TGTGCCAGCAGCTTTCTTGGGGCGGGGGACCCCTACAATGAGCAGTTCTTC

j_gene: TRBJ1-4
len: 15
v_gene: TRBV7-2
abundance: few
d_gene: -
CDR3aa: CASSSRRSTNEKLFF
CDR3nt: TGTGCCAGCAGCTCTCGACGGTCAACTAATGAAAAACTGTTTTTT

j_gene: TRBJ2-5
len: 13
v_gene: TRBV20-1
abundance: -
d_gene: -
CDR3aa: CSASGDDYNEQYF
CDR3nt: TGCAGTGCTTCGGGGGACGATTACAATGAGCAGTACTTC

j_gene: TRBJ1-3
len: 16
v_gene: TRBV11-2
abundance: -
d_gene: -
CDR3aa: CASSLDHTASGNTIYF
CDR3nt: TGTGCCAGCAGCTTAGATCATACGGCATCTGGAAACACCATATATTTT

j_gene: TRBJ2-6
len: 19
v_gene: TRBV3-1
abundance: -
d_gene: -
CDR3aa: CASSQQQGPRSPGANVLTF
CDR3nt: TGTGCCAGCAGCCAGCAACAGGGCCCTCGCTCTCCGGGGGCCAACGTCCTGACTTTC

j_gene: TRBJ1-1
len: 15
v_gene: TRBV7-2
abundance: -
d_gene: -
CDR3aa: CASRVGRGVGTEAFF
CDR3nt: TGTGCCAGCAGGGTCGGGCGTGGGGTGGGCACTGAAGCTTTCTTT

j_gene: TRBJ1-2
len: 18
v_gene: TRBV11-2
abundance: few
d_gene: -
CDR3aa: CASSLRSGAWGQEYGYTF
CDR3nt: TGTGCCAGCAGCTTAAGATCGGGAGCTTGGGGGCAGGAGTATGGCTACACCTTC

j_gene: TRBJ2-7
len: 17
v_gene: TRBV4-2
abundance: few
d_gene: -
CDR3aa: CASSQDEGRSSYNEQYF
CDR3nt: TGTGCCAGCAGCCAAGATGAGGGCAGAAGCTCCTACAATGAGCAGTACTTC

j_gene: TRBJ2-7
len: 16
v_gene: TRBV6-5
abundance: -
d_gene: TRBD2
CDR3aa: CASSYATSGVTYEQYF
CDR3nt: TGTGCCAGCAGTTACGCGACTAGCGGGGTTACCTACGAGCAGTACTTC

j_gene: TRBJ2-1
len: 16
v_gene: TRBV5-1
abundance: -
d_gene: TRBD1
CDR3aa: CASSLVGQGAWNEQFF
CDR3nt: TGCGCCAGCAGCTTGGTGGGACAGGGGGCGTGGAATGAGCAGTTCTTC

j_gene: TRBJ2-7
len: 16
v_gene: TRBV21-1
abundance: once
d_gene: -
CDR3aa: CASSKGREAPTYEQYF
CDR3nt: TGTGCCAGCAGCAAAGGCCGGGAGGCGCCGACCTACGAGCAGTACTTC

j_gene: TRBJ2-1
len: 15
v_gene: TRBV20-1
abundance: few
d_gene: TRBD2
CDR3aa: CSAARLAGLYNEQFF
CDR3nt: TGCAGTGCCGCACGACTAGCGGGGCTATACAATGAGCAGTTCTTC